The rows below give T cell receptor beta chains drawn from one sample of a study of cytomegalovirus exposure and HLA in healthy donors. Profiling relied on immunoSEQ multiplex PCR, and the TCRdb table lists in-frame clones only, not all of them. The data hold 200,000 or so clones, with 81% observed a single time. The sample consisted of PBMCs. These TCRs come from a woman aged 18-30 years in good health and CMV-seropositive. Both conserved end residues are part of each CDR3. D genes are given only for firm matches. Only part of the rows carry a size: once, few, many, or a class if the clone is expanded.

D gene: .
V gene: TRBV9
J gene: TRBJ2-1
clone size: .
CDR3 protein: CASSVGGGNEQFF
CDR3 DNA: TGTGCCAGCAGCGTCGGAGGCGGCAATGAGCAGTTCTTC

D gene: .
V gene: TRBV18
J gene: TRBJ2-3
clone size: .
CDR3 protein: CASSPRTVASTDTQYF
CDR3 DNA: TGTGCCAGCTCACCGCGGACAGTAGCTAGCACAGATACGCAGTATTTT

D gene: TRBD1
V gene: TRBV7-9
J gene: TRBJ2-1
clone size: .
CDR3 protein: CASSSPSGQGSNEQFF
CDR3 DNA: TGTGCCAGCAGCTCCCCTTCGGGACAGGGAAGTAATGAGCAGTTCTTC

D gene: .
V gene: TRBV7-9
J gene: TRBJ2-6
clone size: once
CDR3 protein: CASSLTVRGSGANVLTF
CDR3 DNA: TGTGCCAGCAGCTTAACTGTCCGGGGTTCTGGGGCCAACGTCCTGACTTTC

D gene: .
V gene: TRBV2
J gene: TRBJ2-5
clone size: .
CDR3 protein: CASRSGVETQYF
CDR3 DNA: TGTGCCAGCAGGTCCGGGGTAGAGACCCAGTACTTC

D gene: .
V gene: TRBV5-4
J gene: TRBJ2-7
clone size: .
CDR3 protein: CASSLERSSYEQYF
CDR3 DNA: TGTGCCAGCAGCTTGGAGAGGAGCTCCTACGAGCAGTACTTC

D gene: .
V gene: TRBV7-9
J gene: TRBJ2-7
clone size: few
CDR3 protein: CASSLEQSSYEQYF
CDR3 DNA: TGTGCCAGCAGCTTAGAACAGAGCTCCTACGAGCAGTACTTC

D gene: TRBD1
V gene: TRBV5-1
J gene: TRBJ1-1
clone size: few
CDR3 protein: CASSSRQGIGTEAFF
CDR3 DNA: TGCGCCAGCAGCTCCCGACAGGGAATCGGAACTGAAGCTTTCTTT

D gene: .
V gene: TRBV4-3
J gene: TRBJ1-2
clone size: .
CDR3 protein: CASSQDLGGSHRPIYGYTF
CDR3 DNA: TGCGCCAGCAGCCAAGATTTGGGAGGAAGTCACAGGCCAATCTATGGCTACACCTTC

D gene: .
V gene: TRBV6-5
J gene: TRBJ2-1
clone size: once
CDR3 protein: CASSYGGGAGNEQFF
CDR3 DNA: TGTGCCAGCAGTTACGGCGGAGGGGCTGGCAATGAGCAGTTCTTC

D gene: .
V gene: TRBV5-6
J gene: TRBJ1-1
clone size: .
CDR3 protein: CASSLALADIAFF
CDR3 DNA: TGTGCCAGCAGCTTGGCCTTGGCGGACATAGCTTTCTTT

D gene: .
V gene: TRBV9
J gene: TRBJ2-5
clone size: .
CDR3 protein: CASSRGLPGETQYF
CDR3 DNA: TGTGCCAGCAGCAGGGGACTCCCGGGGGAGACCCAGTACTTC

D gene: TRBD1
V gene: TRBV11-2
J gene: TRBJ2-7
clone size: .
CDR3 protein: CASSSLIFWAADRGREQYF
CDR3 DNA: TGTGCCAGCAGCTCTCTCATTTTTTGGGCGGCGGACAGGGGGCGGGAGCAGTACTTC

D gene: .
V gene: TRBV4-2
J gene: TRBJ1-3
clone size: .
CDR3 protein: CASSQGSSGNTIYF
CDR3 DNA: TGTGCCAGCAGCCAAGGGAGCTCTGGAAACACCATATATTTT

D gene: .
V gene: TRBV11-2
J gene: TRBJ2-1
clone size: .
CDR3 protein: CASSYLGASTDEQFF
CDR3 DNA: TGTGCCAGCAGCTACCTCGGAGCCTCTACGGATGAGCAGTTCTTC

D gene: .
V gene: TRBV7-3
J gene: TRBJ1-5
clone size: .
CDR3 protein: CASSQDYTRRSNQPQHF
CDR3 DNA: TGCGCCAGCAGCCAAGATTATACCCGGCGGAGCAATCAGCCCCAGCATTTT

D gene: .
V gene: TRBV7-9
J gene: TRBJ1-1
clone size: .
CDR3 protein: CASSLVAGNTEAFF
CDR3 DNA: TGTGCCAGCAGCTTAGTGGCAGGGAACACTGAAGCTTTCTTT

D gene: .
V gene: TRBV9
J gene: TRBJ2-2
clone size: .
CDR3 protein: CASSVGGPGELFF
CDR3 DNA: TGTGCCAGCAGCGTGGGGGGGCCCGGGGAGCTGTTTTTT

D gene: .
V gene: TRBV5-1
J gene: TRBJ1-1
clone size: .
CDR3 protein: CASSFTEETEAFF
CDR3 DNA: TGCGCCAGCAGCTTTACAGAAGAGACTGAAGCTTTCTTT

D gene: .
V gene: TRBV9
J gene: TRBJ2-2
clone size: .
CDR3 protein: CASSVVASNTGELFF
CDR3 DNA: TGTGCCAGCAGCGTAGTAGCTAGCAACACCGGGGAGCTGTTTTTT

D gene: TRBD2
V gene: TRBV14
J gene: TRBJ2-5
clone size: once
CDR3 protein: CASSPSSGGPFQETQYF
CDR3 DNA: TGTGCCAGCAGCCCATCTAGCGGGGGGCCGTTCCAAGAGACCCAGTACTTC

D gene: TRBD2
V gene: TRBV6-1
J gene: TRBJ2-1
clone size: .
CDR3 protein: CACRTSGGVNEQFF
CDR3 DNA: TGTGCCTGTCGGACTAGCGGGGGGGTCAATGAGCAGTTCTTC

D gene: .
V gene: TRBV2
J gene: TRBJ2-7
clone size: .
CDR3 protein: CASRRAGERYEQYF
CDR3 DNA: TGTGCCAGCAGGAGGGCAGGGGAACGTTACGAGCAGTACTTC

D gene: TRBD1
V gene: TRBV11-2
J gene: TRBJ1-6
clone size: once
CDR3 protein: CASSLPGTGGGMGNSPLHF
CDR3 DNA: TGTGCCAGCAGCTTACCGGGGACAGGGGGTGGCATGGGTAATTCACCCCTCCACTTT

D gene: .
V gene: TRBV9
J gene: TRBJ2-1
clone size: .
CDR3 protein: CASSMSGEQFF
CDR3 DNA: TGTGCCAGCAGTATGTCGGGAGAGCAGTTCTTC

D gene: .
V gene: TRBV18
J gene: TRBJ1-3
clone size: .
CDR3 protein: CASSPPGGGNTIYF
CDR3 DNA: TGTGCCAGCTCACCACCCGGGGGAGGAAACACCATATATTTT

D gene: TRBD1
V gene: TRBV4-1
J gene: TRBJ2-2
clone size: .
CDR3 protein: CASSPGQGNTGELFF
CDR3 DNA: TGCGCCAGCAGCCCCGGACAGGGGAACACCGGGGAGCTGTTTTTT

D gene: .
V gene: TRBV30
J gene: TRBJ2-2
clone size: .
CDR3 protein: CAWRGERNTGELFF
CDR3 DNA: TGTGCCTGGAGAGGAGAAAGGAACACCGGGGAGCTGTTTTTT

D gene: TRBD2
V gene: TRBV5-1
J gene: TRBJ2-3
clone size: .
CDR3 protein: CASSLQSGEVNTQYF
CDR3 DNA: TGCGCCAGCAGCTTGCAAAGCGGGGAGGTAAATACGCAGTATTTT

D gene: .
V gene: TRBV9
J gene: TRBJ2-1
clone size: .
CDR3 protein: CASSVRGGGGQFF
CDR3 DNA: TGTGCCAGCAGCGTACGGGGTGGGGGCGGGCAGTTCTTC

D gene: .
V gene: TRBV6-5
J gene: TRBJ2-3
clone size: .
CDR3 protein: CASTEVPNTQYF
CDR3 DNA: TGTGCCAGCACCGAGGTGCCTAATACGCAGTATTTT

D gene: .
V gene: TRBV7-3
J gene: TRBJ1-5
clone size: .
CDR3 protein: CASGTGQGQPQHF
CDR3 DNA: TGTGCCAGCGGAACAGGGCAGGGACAGCCCCAGCATTTT

D gene: .
V gene: TRBV27
J gene: TRBJ2-5
clone size: .
CDR3 protein: CASRGGREPLTQYF
CDR3 DNA: TGTGCCAGCAGGGGGGGACGGGAGCCCCTGACCCAGTACTTC

D gene: .
V gene: TRBV2
J gene: TRBJ1-2
clone size: .
CDR3 protein: CAGYPMQARYGYTF
CDR3 DNA: TGTGCCGGCTACCCAATGCAGGCCAGGTATGGCTACACCTTC

D gene: TRBD1
V gene: TRBV18
J gene: TRBJ1-1
clone size: .
CDR3 protein: CASSAGTGTEVFF
CDR3 DNA: TGTGCCAGCTCGGCCGGGACAGGGACTGAAGTCTTCTTT

D gene: .
V gene: TRBV29-1
J gene: TRBJ2-4
clone size: .
CDR3 protein: CSGRLAKNIQYF
CDR3 DNA: TGCAGCGGGAGGTTAGCCAAAAACATTCAGTACTTC